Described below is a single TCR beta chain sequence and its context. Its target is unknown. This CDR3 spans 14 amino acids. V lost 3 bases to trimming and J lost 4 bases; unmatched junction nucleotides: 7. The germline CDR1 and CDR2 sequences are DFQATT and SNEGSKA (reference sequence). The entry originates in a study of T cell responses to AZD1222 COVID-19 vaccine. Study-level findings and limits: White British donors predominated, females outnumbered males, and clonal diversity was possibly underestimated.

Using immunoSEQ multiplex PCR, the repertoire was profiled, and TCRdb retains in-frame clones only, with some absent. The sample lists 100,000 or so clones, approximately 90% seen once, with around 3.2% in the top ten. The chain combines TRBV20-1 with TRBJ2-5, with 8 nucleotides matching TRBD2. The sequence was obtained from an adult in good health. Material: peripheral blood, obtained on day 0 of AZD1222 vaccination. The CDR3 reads CSASHGRAGETQYF. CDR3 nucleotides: TGCAGTGCTAGTCACGGGAGGGCAGGAGAGACCCAGTACTTC.